The 3 T cell receptor beta chains listed next were all sequenced from one sample in a study of patients and donors after allogeneic stem cell transplantation. TCRdb reprocessed the RT-PCR reads with MiXCR, giving one entry per CDR3 protein. The data show around 90,000 distinct CDR3 sequences, around 48% seen once. Material for sequencing was blood, either unsorted or a sorted T cell fraction (not recorded which). The receptors stem from a human donor who was either an allogeneic HSCT recipient or a stem cell or donor lymphocyte infusion donor (not recorded which). It is not recorded whose cells these are; they may come from a transplant donor.

The chain combines TRBV7-9 with TRBJ1-5; D possibly corresponds to TRBD1 (5 bases). This CDR3 is built from 15 residues. The germline V and J ends were trimmed by 1 base and 8 bases, with 15 bases remaining between them. Germline-derived CDR1 and CDR2 are SEHNR and FQNEAQ (reference sequence). The CDR3 DNA reads as TGTGCCAGCAGCTTAGGGGGCCCCCCTGGAGAGCCCCAGCATTTT. Encoded protein: CASSLGGPPGEPQHF.

This sequence joins TRBV20-1 and TRBJ2-1; possible D gene TRBD2, 6 bases. The CDR3 loop spans 14 amino acids. Trimming took off 7 bases at V and 1 base at J, with 14 bases between the two ends. Germline V lookup: CDR1 DFQATT, CDR2 SNEGSKA (reference sequence). CDR3 in amino acids: CSGVGGNSYNEQFF. Written as DNA, the CDR3 is TGCAGTGGGGTTGGAGGGAATTCCTACAATGAGCAGTTCTTC.

This clonotype was counted between two and nine times. This chain connects TRBV21-1 to TRBJ2-4; the D call in the table, TRBD1, was not verified against the DNA. TRBV21-1 is listed as a pseudogene. CDR3 length: 17 amino acids. CDR3 bases: TGTGCCAGCAGCCACCGGGACAGGGCCCTCGCCAAAAACATTCAGTACTTC. Protein: CASSHRDRALAKNIQYF.